This T cell receptor (beta chain) comes out of a study of CXCR3-negative and CXCR3-positive naive CD8 T cells (dated by TCRdb to the late 2010s). Concerning the study at large: In total, about 130 million TRB reads were obtained, which works out to roughly 1.5 +/- 0.3 million reads per library. Data from 11 donors, pooled across two independent experiments, went into the diversity and physicochemical repertoire analyses. The TRBV-TRBJ cluster analysis covered naive subsets from roughly five donors and memory cells from 3 donors. What the authors observed across the whole study: Naive CXCR3-negative and CXCR3-positive cells from the same donor showed similar TRBV-TRBJ usage, whereas memory cells showed distinct patterns. Both naive subsets had comparably high repertoire diversity, while memory CD8+ T cells had much lower repertoire diversity. Because surface CD5, which is linked to self-reactivity in mice, was comparable between the naive subsets, TCR interaction strength was also inferred from the physicochemical properties of TRB CDR3s. TRB CDR3s from CXCR3-positive naive cells showed higher hydrophobicity (lower Kidera factor 4), lower energy, and higher strength and volume indices than CXCR3-negative naive cells. Freshly isolated PBMCs were used for most assays because CXCR3 expression went down partially after cryopreservation.

As concerns this clonotype: The clone's antigen remains unknown.

The reads were generated on a NextSeq 550. The Human TCR Profiling Kit (MiLaboratory) was used to make UMI-labeled 5' RACE TRB cDNA libraries. The full amount of extracted RNA was used for cDNA synthesis, and the full amount of resulting cDNA was used for PCR amplification. Libraries were prepared in parallel with an identical number of PCR cycles. Regarding the original processing steps: With a requirement of at least two reads per UMI, MIGEC and MiXCR extracted about 56,000 +/- 9,600 unique UMI-labeled TRB cDNA molecules per library. Each library averaged approximately 40,000 +/- 10,000 functional in-frame TRB CDR3 nucleotide clonotypes without stop codons. After downsampling to 5000 UMI-labeled TRB molecules per sample, diversity metrics such as normalized Shannon-Wiener and Chao1 were calculated in VDJtools. VDJtools computed clonotype-size-weighted physicochemical properties of the central five CDR3 residues: interaction energy, strength, volume and Kidera factor 4. Through TCRdb reprocessing, the reads give one entry per CDR3 protein sequence; DNA is omitted. V and J calls and clone size were set by TCRdb, not the authors. This specimen's table enumerates some 64,000 distinct CDR3 sequences. The ten largest account for roughly 0.73% of the sample.

Each CD8+ T cell subset was flow-sorted in triplicate, and around 300,000 cells per subset were placed directly into RLT lysis buffer. To exclude memory contaminants, naive CD8+ T cells were stringently defined as CD45RO-CCR7+CD27+CD95-. Peripheral blood mononuclear cells were isolated from buffy coats using standard density gradient centrifugation. Naive CXCR3-negative and CXCR3-positive CD8+ T cells were flow-sorted on a FACSAria III. Total RNA was extracted from sorted cells with an RNeasy Mini Kit. Taken from the germline V gene (reference sequence), the CDR1 and CDR2 loops are MNHEY and SMNVEV. The CDR3 numbers 14 residues from cysteine through phenylalanine. DNA is not on record.

This receptor was taken from a human donor in good health. Some clones in this sample may be carry-over from other donors' samples. The sequence links TRBV27 to TRBJ1-1. The specimen sequenced was naive CXCR3+ CD8+ T cells from blood. Per the publication, the cell subset or site label means: CD45RO-CCR7+CD27+CD95- naive CD8+ T cells expressing CXCR3 (TNR3+). CDR3 sequence: CASSFSDLNTEAFF.